These 2 T cell receptor beta chains originate from one sample sequenced in a study of blood T cell repertoires in COVID-19. Using immunoSEQ multiplex PCR, the repertoire was profiled, and TCRdb retains in-frame clones only, with some absent. The data contain roughly 150,000 clones, approximately 80% of them singletons. The sample consisted of peripheral blood. Source of these receptors: a woman of 80 years or more with active or convalescent COVID-19.

CDR3 DNA sequence: TGTGCCAGCAGTCTAACAGGGGGCAACACCGGGGAGCTGTTTTTT. It is translated as CASSLTGGNTGELFF. This chain joins TRBV3-1 (or the pseudogene TRBV3-2) and TRBJ2-2; 9 bases line up with TRBD1. Germline V gives CDR1 LGHDT, CDR2 YNNKEL (reference sequence). The CDR3 totals 15 residues. The V and J ends lost 6 bases and 2 bases, in that order; junction bases with no gene match: 4.

The V and J genes are TRBV10-1 and TRBJ1-1; 8 bases map to TRBD1. The CDR3 has 14 amino acids. Germline V CDR1 and CDR2: WNHNN, SYGVQD (reference sequence). The J segment lost 4 bases and the V segment lost 5 bases, leaving 6 bases of the junction unmatched. CDR3 region: CASSSTTGGTEAFF. The CDR3 DNA reads TGCGCCAGCAGTTCGACCACAGGGGGCACTGAAGCTTTCTTT.